The entry below gives a single T cell receptor (beta chain) sequence along with its context. The data originate from a study of blood T cell repertoires in COVID-19. Data came from immunoSEQ multiplex PCR; TCRdb stores just in-frame clones and leaves some out. Of more than 350,000 clones listed, over 75% were seen once; the top ten hold less than 11%. The sequencing sample was made of peripheral blood. The sequence was collected from a woman aged 30 to 39 with COVID-19, enrolled during active disease.

CDR3: CARVEGDNQPQHF. The DNA of the CDR3 is TGTGCCAGAGTAGAAGGAGACAATCAGCCCCAGCATTTT. V and J are TRBV19 and TRBJ1-5, with unresolved D. The CDR3 sequence is 13 residues long. Per the germline V gene, CDR1 is LNHDA and CDR2 is SQIVND (reference sequence). Between the trimmed V and J ends, which lost 9 bases and 3 bases, there was a span of 12 bases.